This T cell receptor (beta chain) was identified in a study of blood T cell repertoires in COVID-19. In germline, CDR1 is LGHDT, CDR2 YNNKEL (reference sequence). This CDR3 has 15 residues. V was cut by 2 bases and J by 1 base, with 8 bases left in between. Method: immunoSEQ multiplex PCR; TCRdb's copy keeps in-frame clones and lacks some. The data contain about 140,000 clones, 80% to 85% of them singletons. This sequence originates from a woman aged 60-75 years with acute or convalescent COVID-19. V is TRBV3-1 (or the pseudogene TRBV3-2) and J is TRBJ2-2; D ambiguous. Source material: peripheral blood. In DNA form, the CDR3 reads TGTGCCAGCAGCCAATCGGCAGGGAACACCGGGGAGCTGTTTTTT. It codes for CASSQSAGNTGELFF.